One sample yielded the 21 T cell receptor beta chains listed below, sequenced in a study of circulating CD8 cells and anti-PD-1 response in melanoma. Each library started from around 14 ng of total RNA using the QIAseq Immune Repertoire TCR panel. TCRdb processed the reads anew with MiXCR; each CDR3 protein has one entry. The profile covers around 700 distinct CDR3 sequences, with 5.5% to 7.5% appearing a single time and over 9.5% taken by the ten largest. Sorting of live CD3+CD8+TCRalphabeta+ cells by PD-1 and/or TIGIT gave four subsets. The sequenced sample was CD8+ T cells from PBMCs, obtained at baseline or after one month of anti-PD-1 therapy (not recorded which). These receptors were collected from a human donor with melanoma.

In its sample, this clonotype ranks as large. The chain uses TRBV28 and TRBJ1-2; 8 bases agree with TRBD1. Trimming took 2 bases from V and 7 from J; bases not matched to a gene: 6. Germline values: CDR1 MDHEN, CDR2 SYDVKM. The CDR3 covers 14 residues. Here the CDR3 DNA reads TGTGCCAGCAGTTTAATTCAGGGGGCTGGTGGCTACACCTTC. Translating gives CASSLIQGAGGYTF.

By proportion, this clonotype is large. The J gene is TRBJ2-2, the V gene TRBV28, with D perhaps matching TRBD1 (5 bases). This CDR3 spans 17 amino acids. Germline-derived CDR1 and CDR2 are MDHEN and SYDVKM. V was shortened by 5 bases and J by 3 bases, with 19 bases between the two germline ends. The CDR3 loop reads CASSPYQDKSYTGELFF. CDR3 bases: TGTGCCAGCAGTCCGTACCAGGACAAGTCTTACACCGGGGAGCTGTTTTTT. Using reference TRBV28 and TRBJ2-2 for the parts outside the CDR3, the full variable domain is DVKVTQSSRYLVKRTGEKVFLECVQDMDHENMFWYRQDPGLGLRLIYFSYDVKMKEKGDIPEGYSVSREKKERFSLILESASTNQTSMYLCASSPYQDKSYTGELFFGEGSRLTVL.

With regard to this clonotype: A much bigger clone sits one base away, suggesting this may be a read error. This sequence joins TRBV27 and TRBJ2-7, with 10 bases that match TRBD1. Germline V lookup: CDR1 MNHEY, CDR2 SMNVEV (reference sequence). The CDR3 is made up of 15 amino acids. This CDR3 reads CASSFTGTGVNERYF. The CDR3 coding sequence is TGTGCCAGCAGTTTCACCGGGACAGGGGTAAACGAGCGGTACTTC.

In this sample, this clonotype is medium-sized. This sequence joins TRBV11-2 and TRBJ2-5; perhaps D is TRBD1 or TRBD2 (5 bases each). Germline CDR1 SGHAT, CDR2 FQNNGV. This CDR3 is 13 amino acids long. Trimming took 6 bases from V and 2 from J, leaving 10 bases between them. The CDR3 DNA follows: TGTGCCAGCAGAGAGGGGTCGCAAGAGACCCAGTACTTC. Encoded protein: CASREGSQETQYF.

Sample share makes this clonotype large. This chain joins TRBV2 and TRBJ1-2, with no clear D. The V end was cut by 3 bases, the J end by 3 bases, with 17 bases between. The germline V gene has CDR1 SNHLY and CDR2 FYNNEI. The CDR3 has 16 amino acids. CDR3 nucleotides: TGTGCCAGCAGTGATCCCTATTCTCTGGTCTACTATGGCTACACCTTC. Protein: CASSDPYSLVYYGYTF.

By its share, this clonotype is medium-sized. V and J are TRBV29-1 and TRBJ1-1; possibly TRBD1 for D (6 bases). Between the trimmed V and J ends, which lost 3 bases and 3 bases, there was a span of 8 bases. This CDR3 is built from 12 residues. Germline V gene sequence: CDR1 SQVTM, CDR2 ANQGSEA. The CDR3 sequence is CSVDRGYTEAFF. The CDR3, as DNA: TGCAGCGTTGACAGGGGATACACTGAAGCTTTCTTT. Variable domain in full (rest from reference TRBV29-1 and TRBJ1-1): SAVISQKPSRDICQRGTSLTIQCQVDSQVTMMFWYRQQPGQSLTLIATANQGSEATYESGFVIDKFPISRPNLTFSTLTVSNMSPEDSSIYLCSVDRGYTEAFFGQGTRLTVV.

Note on this clonotype: Given a much more abundant clone one base away, this may be a read error. The V gene is TRBV25-1, the J gene TRBJ1-1, with no clear D. Germline V CDR1 and CDR2: MGHDK, SYGVNS. This CDR3 is 12 amino acids long. Written as DNA, the CDR3 is TGTGCCAGCAGCTCACTTTACACTGGAGCTTTCTTT. This sequence encodes CASSSLYTGAFF.

The J gene is TRBJ1-2, the V gene TRBV2, with D hard to call. V lost 3 bases to trimming and J lost 5 bases, with 13 bases between them. Germline V gene data show CDR1 as SNHLY and CDR2 as FYNNEI. The CDR3 runs 14 residues. CDR3 coding DNA: TGTGCCAGCAGTGAGGGTGATTGGGCATATGGCTACACCTTC. Protein sequence: CASSEGDWAYGYTF.

This clonotype is medium-sized within its sample. The CDR3 DNA sequence: TGCAGTGCTAGCCAACCAGGGACCTACGAGCAGTACTTC. The encoded protein is CSASQPGTYEQYF. This chain uses TRBV20-1 with TRBJ2-7; weak D call: TRBD1 (5 bases). This CDR3 has 13 amino acids. The germline V gene encodes CDR1 DFQATT and CDR2 SNEGSKA (reference sequence). V was shortened by 3 bases and J by 2 bases, with 11 bases between the two germline ends.

By its share, this clonotype is large (0.1 to 1%). The V call is TRBV19, the J call TRBJ2-6, with D hard to call. Germline CDR1 LNHDA, CDR2 SQIVND (reference sequence). The CDR3 extends over 15 amino acids. V lost 3 bases and J 1 base, leaving 7 bases between the germline ends. The CDR3 protein is CASSIYVSGANVLTF. The CDR3 DNA reads as TGTGCCAGTAGTATTTACGTTTCTGGGGCCAACGTCCTGACTTTC. The whole variable domain, remainder taken from reference TRBV19 and TRBJ2-6, is DGGITQSPKYLFRKEGQNVTLSCEQNLNHDAMYWYRQDPGQGLRLIYYSQIVNDFQKGDIAEGYSVSREKKESFPLTVTSAQKNPTAFYLCASSIYVSGANVLTFGAGSRLTVL.

The chain recombines TRBV2 with TRBJ1-1, with D hard to call. Germline assignment: CDR1 SNHLY and CDR2 FYNNEI. The CDR3 runs to 15 residues. V lost 1 base to trimming and J lost 1 base, with 10 bases between them. CDR3 region: CASSEVGIRNTEAFF. DNA for the CDR3: TGTGCCAGCAGTGAAGTCGGGATACGGAACACTGAAGCTTTCTTT.

By sample fraction, this clonotype is medium-sized. This chain connects TRBV19 to TRBJ2-7; D gene uncertain. Germline CDR1 LNHDA, CDR2 SQIVND (reference sequence). This CDR3 contains 13 residues. V gave up 6 bases and J gave up 0 bases, with 9 bases separating them. The CDR3 reads CASSSPSSYEQYF. The CDR3 DNA reads as TGTGCCAGTAGCTCACCGAGCTCCTACGAGCAGTACTTC.

In this sample, this clonotype is medium-sized. V and J are TRBV25-1 and TRBJ1-5, with D tentatively TRBD1 (6 bases). Germline V gene lookup returns CDR1 MGHDK and CDR2 SYGVNS. The CDR3 sequence is 18 residues long. The ends were cut back, 4 bases at V and 1 base at J, with 20 bases in the middle. This CDR3 is CASSGRSTEGGSNQPQHF. The CDR3 DNA follows: TGTGCCAGCAGTGGAAGGTCGACCGAGGGGGGGAGCAATCAGCCCCAGCATTTT.

This clonotype is large. V and J are TRBV4-2 and TRBJ2-5, with D possibly being TRBD2 (5 bases). The germline gives CDR1 LGHNA, CDR2 YNFKEQ. The CDR3 has 15 amino acids. V shed 0 bases and J shed 5 bases, with 13 bases lying between them. The CDR3: CASSQDFGIYETQYF. The CDR3 nucleotides are TGTGCCAGCAGCCAAGACTTCGGGATCTACGAGACCCAGTACTTC.

By frequency in the sample, this clonotype is medium-sized. The rearrangement links TRBV20-1 to TRBJ2-7, with D possibly being TRBD2 (5 bases). CDR1 DFQATT and CDR2 SNEGSKA come from the germline V gene (reference sequence). CDR3 size: 15 residues. V was shortened by 3 bases and J by 1 base, with 16 bases between the two germline ends. The CDR3 coding sequence is TGCAGTGCTAGGTCTTTGAGAGGGAATTCCTACGAGCAGTACTTC. This sequence encodes CSARSLRGNSYEQYF.

Within the sample, this clonotype is large. The chain links TRBV19 to TRBJ1-5; 8 nucleotides align to TRBD1. Trimming took 5 bases from V and 3 from J; bases not matched to a gene: 9. Germline V gene lookup returns CDR1 LNHDA and CDR2 SQIVND (reference sequence). CDR3 length: 16 amino acids. The CDR3: CASSAGDRSFNQPQHF. DNA of the CDR3: TGTGCCAGTAGTGCTGGGGACAGGAGCTTCAATCAGCCCCAGCATTTT.

This clonotype qualifies as medium-sized. This chain links TRBV21-1 with TRBJ2-1; the table's D call, TRBD1, was not checked against the DNA. TRBV21-1 is a known pseudogene. The CDR3 has 20 amino acids. Here the CDR3 DNA reads TGTGCCAGCAGCAAAGAAGGGGGTACAGGGGGCAGAGGTTCCTACAATGAGCAGTTCTTC. Translation gives CASSKEGGTGGRGSYNEQFF.

In its sample, this clonotype ranks as medium-sized. The chain couples TRBV29-1 to TRBJ1-5; D ambiguous. Between the trimmed V and J ends, which lost 7 bases and 2 bases, there was a span of 12 bases. This CDR3 is 13 amino acids long. Germline V CDR1 and CDR2: SQVTM, ANQGSEA. The CDR3 loop reads CSAYEGGNQPQHF. The CDR3 DNA follows: TGCAGCGCTTACGAGGGTGGCAATCAGCCCCAGCATTTT.

This clonotype was detected only once. With a much larger clone just one base away, this may be a read error. The chain joins TRBV19 to TRBJ2-7; D gene uncertain. Germline-derived CDR1 and CDR2 are LNHDA and SQIVND (reference sequence). CDR3 size: 13 residues. The CDR3 DNA reads as TGTGCCAGTAGCTCACCGAGCTCCTACGGGCAGTACTTC. Encoded protein: CASSSPSSYGQYF.

This clonotype came up once. J is TRBJ2-7 and V is TRBV7-2; D uncertain. The CDR3 sequence is 12 residues long. Between the trimmed V and J ends, which lost 5 bases and 0 bases, there was a span of 5 bases. Germline CDR1 is SGHTA and CDR2 is FQGNSA. In DNA form, the CDR3 reads TGTGCCAGCAGCGTACTCTCCTACGAGCAGTACTTC. This encodes CASSVLSYEQYF.

This clonotype rates as medium-sized. The J gene is TRBJ2-7, the V gene TRBV29-1, with 12 bases matching TRBD2. With V trimmed by 3 bases and J by 6 bases, 12 bases remained unmatched. There are 16 residues in the CDR3. CDR1 and CDR2 from the germline V gene are SQVTM and ANQGSEA. The CDR3 region is CSVEGTATSGSGEQYF. The CDR3 region has the DNA TGCAGCGTTGAGGGTACGGCGACTAGCGGGAGTGGCGAGCAGTACTTC.